This T cell receptor (beta chain) is drawn from a study of CD8+CD57+ T cells in acquired aplastic anemia (dated by TCRdb to 2017 to 2018). Context from the whole study: A mean of approximately 3 ug of DNA, ranging from roughly 0.2 to 27.4 ug, was extracted from sorted CD4+ and CD8+ cells. A CD8+CD57+ expansion meant a frequency higher than the mean frequency seen in healthy subjects.

As concerns this clonotype: What antigen it recognizes has not been identified. Base qualities are missing; no much larger clone stands one base away.

Profiling of TCR beta VDJ combinations and CDR3 sequences used genomic DNA as the template. An Illumina HiSeq 2000 was used for TCR repertoire sequencing. Processing in the source paper ran as follows. Repertoires were assessed using TRBV/TRBJ rearrangement plots, CDR3 size and DJ length profiles, and Simpson's diversity index. The most abundant DNA sequence in the deep sequencing data was taken as the immunodominant clone. CDR3 amino acid sequences were screened for sharing across subjects and compared with published repertoires and the VDJdb database. The public reads were run again by TCRdb, first through fastp at Q25 and then through MiXCR, and only productive beta chains were kept. For every CDR3 protein sequence, its rows merge into one entry that carries the most common genes and DNA. The V and J calls shown here were made by TCRdb, not taken from the authors' results. For this sample the table gives 150,000 to 200,000 distinct CDR3 sequences, of which around 48% were detected only once. The ten largest clones take up approximately 3% of the sample.

Here is what the overall study found, with its caveats: Between patients and healthy controls, no significant difference in CD8+ Simpson's diversity was found (P=0.060). Some 31 CD8+ CDR3 sequences were shared between patients and controls but appeared highly expressed in patients and within their immunodominant clones.

Patients chosen for sequencing had shown expansion of CD8+CD57+ cells by flow cytometry. Every patient had severe acquired aplastic anemia, diagnosed using the International Study of Aplastic Anemia and Agranulocytosis and Camitta criteria. At the time blood was sampled, none of the patients had received any therapy. In this study, sorted CD4+ and CD8+ T cells from the blood of healthy subjects and of severe aplastic anemia patients had their TCR repertoires deep-sequenced. Patients were enrolled under clinicaltrials.gov protocols 00001620, 01623167, 00001397, 00071045, 00081523 and 00961064 in the USA. Ficoll-Paque density gradient centrifugation was used to isolate peripheral blood mononuclear cells. CD4+ and CD8+ T cells were sorted by FACS or magnetic beads before DNA extraction. There are 17 amino acids in the CDR3, from cysteine to phenylalanine inclusive. The entry retains the CDR3 DNA only, 51 bases that are in frame from base 1. Via the germline V gene (reference sequence), CDR1 is LNHNV and CDR2 YYDKDF. V is trimmed back by 0 bases and J by 3 bases, and the junction contains 10 bases that no gene match accounts for.

The chain uses TRBV15 and TRBJ1-1; 7 bases in the junction line up with TRBD1. The source material was sorted CD4+, CD8+, or CD8+CD57+ T cells (not recorded which) from PBMCs. The sequence derives from a human donor with aplastic anemia. The nucleotides read TGTGCCACCAGCAGAGATCCCGAGGGGGCGGAGGACACTGAAGCTTTCTTT. It specifies CATSRDPEGAEDTEAFF.